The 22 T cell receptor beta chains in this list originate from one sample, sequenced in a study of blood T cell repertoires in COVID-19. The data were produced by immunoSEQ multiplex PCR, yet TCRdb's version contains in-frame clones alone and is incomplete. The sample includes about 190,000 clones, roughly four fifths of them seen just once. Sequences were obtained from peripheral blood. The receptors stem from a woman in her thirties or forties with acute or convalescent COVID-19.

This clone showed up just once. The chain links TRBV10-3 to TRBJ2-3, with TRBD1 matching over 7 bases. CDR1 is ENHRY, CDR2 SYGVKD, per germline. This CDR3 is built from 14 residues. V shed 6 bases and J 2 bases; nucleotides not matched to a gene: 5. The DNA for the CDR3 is TGTGCCATCAGCCGAGGGACAGACACAGATACGCAGTATTTT. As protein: CAISRGTDTDTQYF.

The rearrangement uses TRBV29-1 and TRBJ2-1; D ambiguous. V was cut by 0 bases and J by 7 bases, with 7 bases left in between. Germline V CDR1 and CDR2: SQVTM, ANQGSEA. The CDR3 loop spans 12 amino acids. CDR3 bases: TGCAGCGTTGAAGATTCGGAGAATGAGCAGTTCTTC. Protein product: CSVEDSENEQFF.

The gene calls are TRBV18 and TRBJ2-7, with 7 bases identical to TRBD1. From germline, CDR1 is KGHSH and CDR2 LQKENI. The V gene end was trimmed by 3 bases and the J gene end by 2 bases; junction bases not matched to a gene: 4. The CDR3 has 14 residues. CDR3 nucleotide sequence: TGTGCCAGCTCACCGGGGGACAGTACCTACGAGCAGTACTTC. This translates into CASSPGDSTYEQYF.

CDR3 loop: CSAADQEQYF. In DNA form, the CDR3 reads TGCAGTGCCGCCGATCAGGAGCAGTACTTC. The chain employs TRBV20-1 and TRBJ2-7; D is ambiguous. The CDR3 runs to 10 residues. CDR1 is DFQATT, CDR2 SNEGSKA, per germline (reference sequence). Trimming removed 6 bases at V and 7 bases at J, with 10 bases between.

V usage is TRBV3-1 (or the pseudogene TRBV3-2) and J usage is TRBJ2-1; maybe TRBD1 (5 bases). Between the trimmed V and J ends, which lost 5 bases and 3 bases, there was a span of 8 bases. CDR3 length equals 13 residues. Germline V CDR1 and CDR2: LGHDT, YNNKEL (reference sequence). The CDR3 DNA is TGTGCCAGCAGCACCGACAGCTACAATGAGCAGTTCTTC. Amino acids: CASSTDSYNEQFF.

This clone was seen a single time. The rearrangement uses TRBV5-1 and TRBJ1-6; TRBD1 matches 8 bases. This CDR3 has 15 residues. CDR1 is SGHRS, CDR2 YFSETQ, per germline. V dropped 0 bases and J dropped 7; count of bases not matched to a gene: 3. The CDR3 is CASSLVQGGNSPLHF. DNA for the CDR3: TGCGCCAGCAGCTTGGTACAGGGGGGGAATTCACCCCTCCACTTT.

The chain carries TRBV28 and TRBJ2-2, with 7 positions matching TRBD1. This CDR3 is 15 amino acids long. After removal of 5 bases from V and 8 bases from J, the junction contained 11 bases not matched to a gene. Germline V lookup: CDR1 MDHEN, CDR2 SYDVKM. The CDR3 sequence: CASSTLGQRPGELFF. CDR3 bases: TGTGCCAGCAGTACACTGGGACAGAGACCGGGGGAGCTGTTTTTT.

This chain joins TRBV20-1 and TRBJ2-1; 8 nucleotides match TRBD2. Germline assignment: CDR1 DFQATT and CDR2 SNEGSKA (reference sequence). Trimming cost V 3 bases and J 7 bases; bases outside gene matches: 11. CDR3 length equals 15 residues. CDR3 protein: CSASWELAEGNEQFF. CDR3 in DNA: TGCAGTGCTAGTTGGGAACTAGCGGAAGGGAATGAGCAGTTCTTC.

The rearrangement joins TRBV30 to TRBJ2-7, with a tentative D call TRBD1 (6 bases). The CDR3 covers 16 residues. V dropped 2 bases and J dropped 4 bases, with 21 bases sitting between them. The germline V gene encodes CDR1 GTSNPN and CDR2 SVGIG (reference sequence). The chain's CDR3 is CAWSTDSARASYEQYF. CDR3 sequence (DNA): TGTGCCTGGAGTACGGACAGTGCCAGGGCAAGTTACGAGCAGTACTTC.

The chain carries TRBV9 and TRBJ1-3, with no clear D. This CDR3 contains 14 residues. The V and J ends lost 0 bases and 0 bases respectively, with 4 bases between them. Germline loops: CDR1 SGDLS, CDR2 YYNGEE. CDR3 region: CASSVDHSGNTIYF. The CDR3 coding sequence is TGTGCCAGCAGCGTAGATCACTCTGGAAACACCATATATTTT.

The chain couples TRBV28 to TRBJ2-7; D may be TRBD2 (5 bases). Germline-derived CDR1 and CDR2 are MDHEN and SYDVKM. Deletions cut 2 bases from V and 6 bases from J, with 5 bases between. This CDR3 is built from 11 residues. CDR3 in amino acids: CASSLGSEQYF. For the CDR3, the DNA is TGTGCCAGCAGTTTAGGGAGCGAGCAGTACTTC.

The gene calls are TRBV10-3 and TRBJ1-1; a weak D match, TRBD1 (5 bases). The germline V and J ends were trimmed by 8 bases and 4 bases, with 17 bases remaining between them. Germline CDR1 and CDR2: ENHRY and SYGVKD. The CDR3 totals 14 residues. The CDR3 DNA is TGTGCCATCGGCCCTCTGGGGGGTGGCACTGAAGCTTTCTTT. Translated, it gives CAIGPLGGGTEAFF.

The CDR3 DNA reads TGTGCCAGCAGCCAATCCAGACTAGCGGGGGTAGATACGCAGTATTTT. Protein: CASSQSRLAGVDTQYF. The chain uses TRBV3-1 (or the pseudogene TRBV3-2) and TRBJ2-3; 12 nucleotides match TRBD2. This CDR3 has 16 residues. V gave up 2 bases and J gave up 5 bases; unmatched junction bases: 5. The germline V gene encodes CDR1 LGHDT and CDR2 YNNKEL (reference sequence).

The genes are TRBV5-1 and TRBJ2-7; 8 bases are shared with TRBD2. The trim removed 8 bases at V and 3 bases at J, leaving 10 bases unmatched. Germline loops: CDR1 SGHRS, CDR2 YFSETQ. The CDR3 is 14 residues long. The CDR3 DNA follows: TGCGCCAGTGCGAAGCGGGGGAGGTACTACGAGCAGTACTTC. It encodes CASAKRGRYYEQYF.

The CDR3 is CASRTSGANTGELFF. CDR3 DNA: TGTGCCAGCAGAACTAGCGGGGCTAACACCGGGGAGCTGTTTTTT. The chain couples TRBV6-4 to TRBJ2-2; 10 nucleotides line up with TRBD2. This CDR3 has 15 amino acids. Germline loops: CDR1 MRHNA, CDR2 SNTAGT. V was clipped by 6 bases and J by 2 bases; unmatched bases: 3.

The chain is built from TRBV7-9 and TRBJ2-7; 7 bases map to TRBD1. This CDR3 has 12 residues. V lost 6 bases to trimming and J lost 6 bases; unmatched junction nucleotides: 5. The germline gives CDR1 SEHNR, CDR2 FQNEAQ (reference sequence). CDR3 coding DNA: TGTGCCAGCAGGAAGGGGGCGGTCGAGCAGTACTTC. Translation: CASRKGAVEQYF.

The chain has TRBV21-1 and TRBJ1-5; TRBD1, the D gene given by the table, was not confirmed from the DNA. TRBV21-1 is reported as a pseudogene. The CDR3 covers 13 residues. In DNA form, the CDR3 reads TGTGCCAGCAGCAATCAGGGTAATCAGCCCCAGCATTTT. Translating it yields CASSNQGNQPQHF.

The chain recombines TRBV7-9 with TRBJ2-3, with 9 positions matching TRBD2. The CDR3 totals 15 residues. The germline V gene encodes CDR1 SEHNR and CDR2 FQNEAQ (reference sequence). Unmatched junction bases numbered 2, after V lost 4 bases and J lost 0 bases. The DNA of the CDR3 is TGTGCCAGCAGCTCTCTAGCGGGGAGCACAGATACGCAGTATTTT. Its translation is CASSSLAGSTDTQYF.

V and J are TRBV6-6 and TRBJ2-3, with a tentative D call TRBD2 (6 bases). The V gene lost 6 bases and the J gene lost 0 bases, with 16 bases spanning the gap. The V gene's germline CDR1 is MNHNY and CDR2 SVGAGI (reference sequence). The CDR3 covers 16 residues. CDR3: CASSREGLTSTDTQYF. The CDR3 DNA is TGTGCCAGCAGCCGCGAGGGACTTACTAGCACAGATACGCAGTATTTT.

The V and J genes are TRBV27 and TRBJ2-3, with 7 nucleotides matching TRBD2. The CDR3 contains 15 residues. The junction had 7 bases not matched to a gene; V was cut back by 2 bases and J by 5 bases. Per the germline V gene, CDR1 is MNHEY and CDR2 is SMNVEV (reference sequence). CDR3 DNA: TGTGCCAGCAGTTTACGGGCTAGCGGAAGAGATACGCAGTATTTT. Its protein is CASSLRASGRDTQYF.

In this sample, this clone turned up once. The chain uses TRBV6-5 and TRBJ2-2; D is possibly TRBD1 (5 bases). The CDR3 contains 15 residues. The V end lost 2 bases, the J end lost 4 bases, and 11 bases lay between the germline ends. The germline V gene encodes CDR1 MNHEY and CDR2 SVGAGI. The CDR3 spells CASSYPGRATGELFF. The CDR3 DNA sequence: TGTGCCAGCAGTTACCCCGGCAGGGCCACCGGGGAGCTGTTTTTT.

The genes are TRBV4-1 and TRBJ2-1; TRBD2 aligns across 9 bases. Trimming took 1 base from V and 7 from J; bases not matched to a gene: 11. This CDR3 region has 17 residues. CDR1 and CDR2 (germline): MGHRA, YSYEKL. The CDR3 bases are TGCGCCAGCAGCCAAGGCTTGCGGGGGGGCCTAGGGAATGAGCAGTTCTTC. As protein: CASSQGLRGGLGNEQFF.